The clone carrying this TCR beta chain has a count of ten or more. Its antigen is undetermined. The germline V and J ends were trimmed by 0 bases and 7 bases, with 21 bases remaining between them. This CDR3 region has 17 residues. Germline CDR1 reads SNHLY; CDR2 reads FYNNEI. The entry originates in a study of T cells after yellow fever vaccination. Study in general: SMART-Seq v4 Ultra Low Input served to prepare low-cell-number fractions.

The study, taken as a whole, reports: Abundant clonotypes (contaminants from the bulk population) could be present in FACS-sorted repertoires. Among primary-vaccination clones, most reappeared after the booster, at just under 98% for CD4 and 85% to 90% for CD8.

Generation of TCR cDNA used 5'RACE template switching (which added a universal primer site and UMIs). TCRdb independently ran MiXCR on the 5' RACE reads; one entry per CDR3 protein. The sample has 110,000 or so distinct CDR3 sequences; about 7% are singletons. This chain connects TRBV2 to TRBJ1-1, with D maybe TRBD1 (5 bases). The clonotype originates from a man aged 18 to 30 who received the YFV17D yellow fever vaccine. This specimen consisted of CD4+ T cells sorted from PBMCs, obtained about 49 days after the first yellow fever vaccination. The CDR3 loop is CASSEAELRWGTREAFF. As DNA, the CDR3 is TGTGCCAGCAGTGAAGCGGAATTGCGTTGGGGGACGCGTGAAGCTTTCTTT. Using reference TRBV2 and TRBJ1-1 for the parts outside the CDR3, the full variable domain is EPEVTQTPSHQVTQMGQEVILRCVPISNHLYFYWYRQILGQKVEFLVSFYNNEISEKSEIFDDQFSVERPDGSNFTLKIRSTKLEDSAMYFCASSEAELRWGTREAFFGQGTRLTVV.